The TCR beta chain under discussion was sequenced for a study of monozygotic twins with inflammatory bowel disease. Points on this clonotype: Antigen specificity is unknown.

Incorporation of UMIs carrying a 6-nucleotide sample barcode was performed by template switching. For each CDR3 protein, TCRdb gives one entry from its re-call of the 5' RACE reads, without DNA. Recorded for this sample: about 160,000 distinct CDR3 sequences. The study, taken as a whole, reports: Perhaps reflecting limited power, concordant and discordant twins did not differ in repertoire similarity.

The CDR3 is made up of 11 amino acids. This TCR was recovered from a human donor with ulcerative colitis or Crohn's disease, or a healthy co-twin of an affected twin (not recorded which). J is TRBJ2-3 and V is TRBV12-3 or TRBV12-4. Sequenced input: blood. The CDR3 here is CASRVADTQYF.